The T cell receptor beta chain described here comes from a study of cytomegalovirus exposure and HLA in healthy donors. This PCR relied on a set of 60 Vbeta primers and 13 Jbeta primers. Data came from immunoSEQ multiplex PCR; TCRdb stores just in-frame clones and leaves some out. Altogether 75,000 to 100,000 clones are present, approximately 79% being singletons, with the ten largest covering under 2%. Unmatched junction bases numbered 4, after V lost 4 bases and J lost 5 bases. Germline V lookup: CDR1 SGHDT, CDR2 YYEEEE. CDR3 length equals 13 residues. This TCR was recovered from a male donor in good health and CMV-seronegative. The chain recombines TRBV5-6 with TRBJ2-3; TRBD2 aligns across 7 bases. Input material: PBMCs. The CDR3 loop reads CASSDGGGDTQYF. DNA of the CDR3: TGTGCCAGCAGCGATGGGGGGGGAGATACGCAGTATTTT.